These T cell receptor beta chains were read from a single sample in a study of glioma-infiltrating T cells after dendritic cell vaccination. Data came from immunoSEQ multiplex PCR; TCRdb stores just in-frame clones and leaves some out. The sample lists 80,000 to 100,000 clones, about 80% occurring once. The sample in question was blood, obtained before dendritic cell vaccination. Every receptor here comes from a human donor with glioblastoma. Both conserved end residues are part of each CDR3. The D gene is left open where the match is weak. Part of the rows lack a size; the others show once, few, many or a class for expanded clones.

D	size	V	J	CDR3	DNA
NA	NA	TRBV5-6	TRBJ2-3	CASSLYRVSFTDTQYF	TGTGCCAGCAGCTTGTACAGGGTTTCTTTCACAGATACGCAGTATTTT
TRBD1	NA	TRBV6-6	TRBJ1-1	CASTSRGTGDTEAFF	TGTGCCAGCACCTCACGTGGGACAGGGGACACTGAAGCTTTCTTT
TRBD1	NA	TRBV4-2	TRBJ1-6	CASSQDGPNRGQSPLHF	TGTGCCAGCAGCCAAGATGGCCCGAACAGGGGCCAATCACCCCTCCACTTT
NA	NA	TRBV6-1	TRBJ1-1	CASSDQGWGAEAFF	TGTGCCAGCAGTGACCAGGGCTGGGGCGCTGAAGCTTTCTTT
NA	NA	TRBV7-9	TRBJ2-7	CASSLVGRDYEQYF	TGTGCCAGCAGCTTAGTCGGTCGGGACTACGAGCAGTACTTC
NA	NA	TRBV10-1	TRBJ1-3	CATRASSGNTIYF	TGCGCCACCCGAGCGAGCTCTGGAAACACCATATATTTT
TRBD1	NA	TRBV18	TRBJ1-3	CASSPPMGQFSGNTIYF	TGTGCCAGCTCACCACCGATGGGACAGTTCTCTGGAAACACCATATATTTT
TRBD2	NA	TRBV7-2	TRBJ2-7	CASSFERGAYEQYF	TGTGCCAGCAGCTTTGAGCGGGGGGCGTACGAGCAGTACTTC
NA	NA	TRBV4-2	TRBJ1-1	CASSQDGIGVNTEAFF	TGTGCCAGCAGCCAAGACGGAATCGGAGTGAACACTGAAGCTTTCTTT
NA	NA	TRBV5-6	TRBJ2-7	CASSLVGSAGPYEQYF	TGTGCCAGCAGCTTGGTAGGCTCGGCGGGGCCCTACGAGCAGTACTTC
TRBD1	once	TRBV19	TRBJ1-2	CATETGKSYTF	TGTGCCACCGAGACAGGGAAGAGCTACACCTTC
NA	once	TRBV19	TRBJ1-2	CASSIGPGTEGYGYTF	TGTGCCAGTAGTATAGGTCCGGGGACGGAGGGTTATGGCTACACCTTC
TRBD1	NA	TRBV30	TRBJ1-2	CAWSVSDRAFYTF	TGTGCCTGGAGTGTTTCAGACAGGGCCTTCTACACCTTC
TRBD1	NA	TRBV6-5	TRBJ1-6	CASSTGGRGSPLHF	TGTGCCAGCAGTACAGGGGGCAGAGGGTCACCCCTCCACTTT
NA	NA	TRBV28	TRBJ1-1	CASSFWGREAEAFF	TGTGCCAGCAGTTTCTGGGGGCGCGAGGCTGAAGCTTTCTTT
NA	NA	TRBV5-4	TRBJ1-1	CASTVSGVTEAFF	TGTGCCAGCACCGTGTCGGGGGTCACTGAAGCTTTCTTT
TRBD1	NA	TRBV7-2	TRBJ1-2	CASSWAPGQGNNGYTF	TGTGCCAGCAGCTGGGCCCCGGGACAGGGGAACAATGGCTACACCTTC